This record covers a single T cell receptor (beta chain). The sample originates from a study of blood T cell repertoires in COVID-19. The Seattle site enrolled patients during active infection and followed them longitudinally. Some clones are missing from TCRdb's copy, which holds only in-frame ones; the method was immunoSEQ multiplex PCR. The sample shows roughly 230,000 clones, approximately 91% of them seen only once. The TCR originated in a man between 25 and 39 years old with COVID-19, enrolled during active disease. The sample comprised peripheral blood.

CDR3 region: CASSLGGTSGGITDTQYF. CDR3 nucleotide sequence: TGTGCCAGCAGCCTGGGCGGGACTAGCGGGGGGATCACAGATACGCAGTATTTT. This chain connects TRBV5-4 to TRBJ2-3, with TRBD2 identical over 15 bases. With 4 bases clipped from V and 2 bases from J, the junction kept 8 bases outside the gene matches. CDR1 is SGHNT, CDR2 YYREEE, per germline (reference sequence). The CDR3 extends over 18 amino acids.